This TCR beta chain stems from a study of Graves' ophthalmopathy and Graves' hyperthyroidism. In the study overall: Peripheral blood sampling preceded any treatment and occurred at initial diagnosis. Study results and caveats: Most expanded thyroid clonotypes above 0.001 frequency also appeared in blood.

Investigators amplified TCR beta CDR3 regions from RNA transcripts. The workflow started with a first-round RT-PCR run with HTBI primers and then moved on to a second-round multiplex PCR. Each CDR3 protein gets one entry after TCRdb re-called the multiplex PCR reads with MiXCR. The sample includes over 150,000 distinct CDR3 sequences, less than 45% seen only once; the top ten take 5.8%. This clonotype showed up many times. Its antigen is still unknown. V was clipped by 5 bases and J by 1 base, with 11 bases between them. The germline V gene encodes CDR1 MDHEN and CDR2 SYDVKM. There are 14 residues in the CDR3. In this cohort, patients with other autoimmune diseases, uncontrolled infections, pregnancy or lactation were excluded. Diagnosis relied on clinical symptoms, serum thyroxine, TRAb, thyroid ultrasound and orbital computed tomography.

The sequence was collected from a woman between 40 and 55 years old with Graves' ophthalmopathy. This rearrangement joins TRBV28 to TRBJ1-1; D gene uncertain. Sample: peripheral blood. CDR3: CASSPLGANTEAFF. The CDR3 nucleotides read TGTGCCAGCAGTCCCCTGGGAGCGAACACTGAAGCTTTCTTT.